Listed below are T cell receptor beta chains from one sample, sequenced in a study of T-cell memory formation after mild COVID-19. TCRdb analysed the 5' RACE reads with MiXCR anew, one entry per CDR3 protein. The data show roughly 120,000 distinct CDR3 sequences, 16% seen once. Sample: PBMCs or a T cell subset sorted from them (not recorded which). These receptors all stem from an adult woman who had mild COVID-19 (a few samples of this study predate the infection). Cell type and time point are not known. CDR3s include the opening cysteine and the closing phenylalanine or tryptophan. D genes are given only for firm matches. Size values are once, few and many counts, or a class for expanded clones, and some rows have none.

>TRBJ2-7|TRBD2|TRBV18|medium-sized
TGTGCCAGCTCACCCCAAGGGTCGGGGGGTTCGTACGAGCAGTACTTC
CASSPQGSGGSYEQYF
>TRBJ1-6|.|TRBV6-5|few
TGTGCCAGCAGGGCCGGGCAGTCTAATTCACCCCTCCACTTT
CASRAGQSNSPLHF
>TRBJ2-1|TRBD2|TRBV12-3/TRBV12-4|few
TGTGCCAGCAGTTTGGCGGGAGGGCCGAGTGAGCAGTTCTTC
CASSLAGGPSEQFF
>TRBJ2-5|.|TRBV7-9|few
TGTGCCAGCAGCCTAAGCCCAGCAGGGCAAGAGACCCAGTACTTC
CASSLSPAGQETQYF
>TRBJ2-5|.|TRBV7-9|few
TGTGCCAGCAGCTTAGCTCAGGGGGGCGCGGAGACCCAGTACTTC
CASSLAQGGAETQYF
>TRBJ2-7|TRBD1|TRBV12-3/TRBV12-4|.
TGTGCCAGCAGATATCAGGGGGTCTACGAGCAGTACTTC
CASRYQGVYEQYF
>TRBJ2-5|.|TRBV6-6|few
TGTGCCAGCATCAACCCCGCGAGGGTAGAGACCCAGTACTTC
CASINPARVETQYF
>TRBJ1-1|.|TRBV13|few
TGTGCCAGCAGCTTAGTCCAGGCCGCTCCGGCTGAAGCTTTCTTT
CASSLVQAAPAEAFF
>TRBJ1-4|TRBD1|TRBV10-3|many
TGTGCCATCAGTGGGGACAGCCAGGGCCCCATTGGTGAAAAACTGTTTTTT
CAISGDSQGPIGEKLFF
>TRBJ1-1|TRBD1|TRBV4-2|few
TGTGCCAGCAGCCAAGATCATACAGGGGCAGGGGCTGAAGCTTTCTTT
CASSQDHTGAGAEAFF
>TRBJ2-2|TRBD1|TRBV14|few
TGTGCCAGCAGCCATTACAGGGGAAACACCGGGGAGCTGTTTTTT
CASSHYRGNTGELFF
>TRBJ2-1|.|TRBV12-3/TRBV12-4|.
TGTGCCAGCAGTCCGCCCTTAAGCTCCTACAATGAGCAGTTCTTC
CASSPPLSSYNEQFF
>TRBJ1-5|.|TRBV6-6|.
TGTGCCAGCAGCTGGGGTCGGGGGCAGCCCCAGCATTTT
CASSWGRGQPQHF
>TRBJ2-3|.|TRBV5-6|few
TGTGCCAGCAGGCTAGTCCCTAGCACAGATACGCAGTATTTT
CASRLVPSTDTQYF
>TRBJ2-7|TRBD1|TRBV4-1|few
TGCGCCAGCAGCTTTTTGGGGACAGGGAGGGAGCAGTACTTC
CASSFLGTGREQYF
>TRBJ2-1|.|TRBV2|.
TGTGCCAGCAGTGAAAAGGAGGCGTCCTACAATGAGCAGTTCTTC
CASSEKEASYNEQFF
>TRBJ2-3|TRBD2|TRBV20-1|few
TGCAGTGCTAGAGTGGGTAGCGGGAGGGATACGCAGTATTTT
CSARVGSGRDTQYF
>TRBJ2-2|TRBD1|TRBV7-9|few
TGTGCCAGCAGCTTAGCTGTATCAGGGGGCAACACCGGGGAGCTGTTTTTT
CASSLAVSGGNTGELFF
>TRBJ1-2|.|TRBV12-3/TRBV12-4|.
TGTGCCAGCAGTTCTGGGACAATGGGCCATGGCTACACCTTC
CASSSGTMGHGYTF
>TRBJ2-1|TRBD2|TRBV3-1|few
TGTGCCAGCAGTCTCTGGACTAGCGGGGGGGTCTACAATGAGCAGTTCTTC
CASSLWTSGGVYNEQFF
>TRBJ1-2|TRBD1|TRBV7-9|few
TGTGCCAGCAGGCACCGGGACAGCCCTAACTATGGCTACACCTTC
CASRHRDSPNYGYTF
>TRBJ1-5|.|TRBV5-1|once
TGCGCCAGCAGCTTGGGGGTGTCTAGCAATCAGCCCCAGCATTTT
CASSLGVSSNQPQHF
>TRBJ2-1|TRBD2|TRBV19|few
TGTGCCAGTAGTATAGAAGGGACTAGCGTAATCAATGAGCAGTTCTTC
CASSIEGTSVINEQFF
>TRBJ2-5|TRBD2|TRBV9|.
TGTGCCAGCAGCCTCGGACTAGCGGGTCAAGAGACCCAGTACTTC
CASSLGLAGQETQYF
>TRBJ2-3|.|TRBV12-3/TRBV12-4|.
TGTGCCAGCAGTTTGGGCCATACCACAGATACGCAGTATTTT
CASSLGHTTDTQYF
>TRBJ2-4|.|TRBV4-2|.
TGTGCCAGCAGCCAAGAACAGGGTTCCAAAAACATTCAGTACTTC
CASSQEQGSKNIQYF
>TRBJ2-2|TRBD2|TRBV6-2/TRBV6-3|.
TGTGCCAGCAGTAAGACTAGCCCTAGAACCGGGGAGCTGTTTTTT
CASSKTSPRTGELFF
>TRBJ2-3|.|TRBV7-9|.
TGTGCCAGCAGCCGCCTCCTTCGAGATACGCAGTATTTT
CASSRLLRDTQYF
>TRBJ2-1|.|TRBV7-3|.
TGTGCCAGCAGCTTAACCCGGGAGTCCTACAATGAGCAGTTCTTC
CASSLTRESYNEQFF
>TRBJ2-7|.|TRBV20-1|few
TGCAGTGCTAGAGATGAACGAGTGGTAAGGGGCTCCTACGAGCAGTACTTC
CSARDERVVRGSYEQYF
>TRBJ2-7|.|TRBV6-1|.
TGTGCCAGCAGGGCCACGGGGGTCGGCGAGCAGTACTTC
CASRATGVGEQYF
>TRBJ1-5|TRBD1|TRBV5-1|few
TGCGCCAGCAGCCGGACAGGGGATGGGAATCAGCCCCAGCATTTT
CASSRTGDGNQPQHF
>TRBJ2-7|.|TRBV15|.
TGTGCCACCAGCAGAGCGACAGACGAGCAGTACTTC
CATSRATDEQYF
>TRBJ2-2|.|TRBV6-6|few
TGTGCCATCAGTTTCGGGGGCGCAAACACCGGGGAGCTGTTTTTT
CAISFGGANTGELFF
>TRBJ2-3|.|TRBV15|.
TGTGCCACCAGCAGAGATCGATTAGGCGTGACCGCATTTGATACGCAGTATTTT
CATSRDRLGVTAFDTQYF
>TRBJ2-2|.|TRBV3-1|few
TGTGCCAGCAGCTTTCAGGGTTCCGGGGAGCTGTTTTTT
CASSFQGSGELFF
>TRBJ2-3|.|TRBV7-7|few
TGTGCTAGCAGCTTCCAGGCCACGGATACGCAGTATTTT
CASSFQATDTQYF
>TRBJ2-3|TRBD2|TRBV24-1|.
TGTGCCACCAGTGGTACCGGGACTAGCGGCCCCGTGCGCACAGATACGCAGTATTTT
CATSGTGTSGPVRTDTQYF
>TRBJ2-2|.|TRBV27|.
TGTGCCAGCAGTTTATTGGTCGGGGAGCTGTTTTTT
CASSLLVGELFF
>TRBJ2-2|.|TRBV20-1|few
TGCAGTGCTACGCACAGGTCCACCGGGGAGCTGTTTTTT
CSATHRSTGELFF
>TRBJ1-5|.|TRBV25-1|many
TGTGCCAGCAGTGCGGGGAATCAGCCCCAGCATTTT
CASSAGNQPQHF
>TRBJ2-1|.|TRBV20-1|few
TGCAGTGCTAGAGCCGCCCCTGAGCAGTTCTTC
CSARAAPEQFF
>TRBJ1-5|.|TRBV3-1|.
TGTGCCAGCAGCCAGGGGCTGGGCAATCAGCCCCAGCATTTT
CASSQGLGNQPQHF
>TRBJ1-2|.|TRBV11-3|.
TGTGCCAGCAGCTTAGCTGTGGGGAGCTATGGCTACACCTTC
CASSLAVGSYGYTF
>TRBJ2-1|.|TRBV6-5|.
TGTGCCAGCAGTCCGAGCGATCTCAACAATGAGCAGTTCTTC
CASSPSDLNNEQFF
>TRBJ2-3|.|TRBV9|.
TGTGCCAGCAGCGTAGGGTCGGGACCAGATACGCAGTATTTT
CASSVGSGPDTQYF
>TRBJ2-2|.|TRBV7-6|few
TGTGCCAGCAGCCCCGTGGGACCGAACACCGGGGAGCTGTTTTTT
CASSPVGPNTGELFF
>TRBJ2-1|TRBD1|TRBV12-3/TRBV12-4|.
TGTGCCAGCAGTTTAGTCTCGAGGGGTTTGAGGACAGGGGAGGACAATGAGCAGTTCTTC
CASSLVSRGLRTGEDNEQFF
>TRBJ2-1|TRBD2|TRBV6-4|.
TGTGCCAGCAGTGACTCGGCTAGCGGATACAATGAGCAGTTCTTC
CASSDSASGYNEQFF
>TRBJ2-1|TRBD2|TRBV29-1|.
TGCAGCGTCCCGGGACTAGCGTTTTACAATGAGCAGTTCTTC
CSVPGLAFYNEQFF
>TRBJ2-1|TRBD2|TRBV7-9|.
TGTGCCAGCAGCTCTCTCGGGGGGGCGGACAATGAGCAGTTCTTC
CASSSLGGADNEQFF
>TRBJ2-3|.|TRBV7-6|few
TGTGCCAGCAGCTTAGTAGGGCTGGGCACAGATACGCAGTATTTT
CASSLVGLGTDTQYF
>TRBJ2-2|TRBD1|TRBV4-3|.
TGCGCCAGCAGCTTCCGACAGGGGAGCGGGGAGCTGTTTTTT
CASSFRQGSGELFF